The next 14 T cell receptor beta chains were all read from a single sample in a study of cytomegalovirus exposure and HLA in healthy donors. A multiplex PCR was run with 60 Vbeta primers and 13 Jbeta primers. Sequencing was performed with immunoSEQ multiplex PCR; in TCRdb, only in-frame clones are kept and a portion is missing. The data show roughly 120,000 clones, with around 69% seen just once and around 16% held by the top ten. Sequencing used PBMCs. The receptors were sampled from a man between 45 and 60 years old in good health and CMV-seropositive.

V is TRBV6-5 and J is TRBJ1-6; no clear D. The ends were cut back, 0 bases at V and 10 bases at J, with 10 bases in the middle. This CDR3 is built from 14 residues. Germline values: CDR1 MNHEY, CDR2 SVGAGI. The CDR3 DNA follows: TGTGCCAGCAGTTACTCGGGCGTGAACTCACCCCTCCACTTT. Amino acid sequence: CASSYSGVNSPLHF.

J is TRBJ2-5 and V is TRBV19; 9 positions agree with TRBD2. Germline CDR1 reads LNHDA; CDR2 reads SQIVND (reference sequence). This CDR3 contains 17 residues. Trimming removed 0 bases from V and 7 bases from J; junction bases left unmatched: 12. The DNA of the CDR3 is TGTGCCAGTAGTATAGATCCCCCTAGCGGGATAAGTAGGACCCAGTACTTC. Amino acids: CASSIDPPSGISRTQYF.

CDR3 residues: CASSERQVSGNTIYF. The CDR3 DNA is TGTGCCAGTAGCGAACGACAGGTCTCTGGAAACACCATATATTTT. V usage is TRBV19 and J usage is TRBJ1-3; a possible D gene is TRBD1 (6 bases). This CDR3 region has 15 residues. Germline CDR1 and CDR2: LNHDA and SQIVND (reference sequence). V was cut by 6 bases and J by 0 bases, with 12 bases left in between.

This rearrangement joins TRBV21-1 to TRBJ2-5; the table's TRBD1 call for D was not verified on the DNA. TRBV21-1 is a known pseudogene. The CDR3 sequence is 14 residues long. This chain's CDR3 is CASSKRTGGETQYF. CDR3 nucleotides: TGTGCCAGCAGCAAGAGGACAGGGGGCGAGACCCAGTACTTC.

The chain has TRBV6-6 and TRBJ2-5; 7 positions match TRBD1. The J call may be wrong; the DNA end is better matched by TRBJ2-7. The length of the CDR3 is 14 residues. The germline CDR1 and CDR2 sequences are MNHNY and SVGAGI (reference sequence). The CDR3 sequence: CASSAGTALYEQYF. The CDR3, as DNA: TGTGCCAGCAGTGCCGGGACAGCACTGTACGAGCAGTACTTC.

This chain connects TRBV14 to TRBJ2-7; D possibly corresponds to TRBD1 (5 bases). Trimming removed 2 bases from V and 2 bases from J, with 13 bases in between. Germline CDR1 reads SGHDN; CDR2 reads FVKESK. The CDR3 has 15 amino acids. The CDR3 coding sequence is TGTGCCAGCAGCCAAAAAGTGGGGCGCCCCTACGAGCAGTACTTC. Translation: CASSQKVGRPYEQYF.

This chain joins TRBV11-2 and TRBJ1-1, with TRBD1 as a possible D gene (6 bases). There are 15 residues in the CDR3. CDR1 is SGHAT, CDR2 FQNNGV, per germline. V lost 0 bases, J lost 6 bases, and 14 bases lay in between. The CDR3 here is CASSLDPGGVAEAFF. The CDR3 DNA is TGTGCCAGCAGCTTAGATCCGGGGGGCGTCGCTGAAGCTTTCTTT.

In this sample, this clone turned up a few times. This chain joins TRBV2 and TRBJ1-1, with TRBD1 matching 7 bases. V shed 3 bases and J 6 bases; nucleotides not matched to a gene: 4. This CDR3 comprises 13 residues. Germline V gene sequence: CDR1 SNHLY, CDR2 FYNNEI. The CDR3 nucleotides read TGTGCCAGCAGTGACACAGGGGCTGCTGAAGCTTTCTTT. Its protein product is CASSDTGAAEAFF.

The rearrangement links TRBV18 to TRBJ2-5; 10 nucleotides agree with TRBD1. The germline V gene encodes CDR1 KGHSH and CDR2 LQKENI. The CDR3 is 15 residues long. Trimming cost V 4 bases and J 4 bases; bases outside gene matches: 6. The CDR3 coding sequence is TGTGCCAGCTCACAAAACCGGGACAGGGGAGAGACCCAGTACTTC. Protein product: CASSQNRDRGETQYF. Supplemented by reference TRBV18 and TRBJ2-5, the full variable domain reads NAGVMQNPRHLVRRRGQEARLRCSPMKGHSHVYWYRQLPEEGLKFMVYLQKENIIDESGMPKERFSAEFPKEGPSILRIQQVVRGDSAAYFCASSQNRDRGETQYFGPGTRLLVL.

The chain recombines TRBV5-4 with TRBJ2-7; D is ambiguous. The V and J ends lost 5 bases and 6 bases respectively, with 9 bases between them. The length of the CDR3 is 11 residues. In germline, CDR1 is SGHNT, CDR2 YYREEE (reference sequence). The CDR3, as DNA: TGTGCCAGCAGTTCTGGGCTCGAGCAGTACTTC. Its translation is CASSSGLEQYF. Drawing the rest from reference TRBV5-4 and TRBJ2-7, the complete variable domain is ETGVTQSPTHLIKTRGQQVTLRCSSQSGHNTVSWYQQALGQGPQFIFQYYREEENGRGNFPPRFSGLQFPNYSSELNVNALELDDSALYLCASSSGLEQYFGPGTRLTVT.

This clone was recorded once. V usage is TRBV6-5 and J usage is TRBJ1-2, with D unclear. This CDR3 has 14 amino acids. The V gene's germline CDR1 is MNHEY and CDR2 SVGAGI. Trimming cost V 0 bases and J 3 bases, with 8 bases left between them. The CDR3, as DNA: TGTGCCAGCAGTTACTCGACTGGCGACTATGGCTACACCTTC. Its translation: CASSYSTGDYGYTF.

This rearrangement joins TRBV7-2 to TRBJ2-5, with 14 bases that match TRBD2. CDR3 length equals 19 residues. The V gene's germline CDR1 is SGHTA and CDR2 FQGNSA. Trimming at V came to 5 bases and at J to 7 bases, leaving 18 bases not matched to a gene. The CDR3 nucleotides are TGTGCCAGCAGCCCTTCAAACGGACGACTAGCGGGGGGGGGAGGGACCCAGTACTTC. Translated: CASSPSNGRLAGGGGTQYF. Based on the CDR3 plus reference TRBV7-2 and TRBJ2-5, the full variable domain is GAGVSQSPSNKVTEKGKDVELRCDPISGHTALYWYRQSLGQGLEFLIYFQGNSAPDKSGLPSDRFSAERTGGSVSTLTIQRTQQEDSAVYLCASSPSNGRLAGGGGTQYFGPGTRLLVL.

The chain uses TRBV6-5 and TRBJ1-2; possible D gene TRBD1, 5 bases. CDR3 length: 13 residues. V lost 2 bases, J lost 2 bases, and 6 bases lay in between. Germline V gene lookup returns CDR1 MNHEY and CDR2 SVGAGI. CDR3 residues: CASSYQGNYGYTF. In DNA form, the CDR3 reads TGTGCCAGCAGTTACCAGGGAAACTATGGCTACACCTTC.

The chain has TRBV13 and TRBJ2-1; 7 bases fit TRBD2. V lost 5 bases, J lost 6 bases, and 13 bases stayed unmatched. In germline, CDR1 is PRHDT, CDR2 FYEKMQ (reference sequence). CDR3 size: 16 residues. As DNA, the CDR3 is TGTGCCAGCAGCCCCCGATTAGGGCGGGAGATCAATGAGCAGTTCTTC. Protein product: CASSPRLGREINEQFF.